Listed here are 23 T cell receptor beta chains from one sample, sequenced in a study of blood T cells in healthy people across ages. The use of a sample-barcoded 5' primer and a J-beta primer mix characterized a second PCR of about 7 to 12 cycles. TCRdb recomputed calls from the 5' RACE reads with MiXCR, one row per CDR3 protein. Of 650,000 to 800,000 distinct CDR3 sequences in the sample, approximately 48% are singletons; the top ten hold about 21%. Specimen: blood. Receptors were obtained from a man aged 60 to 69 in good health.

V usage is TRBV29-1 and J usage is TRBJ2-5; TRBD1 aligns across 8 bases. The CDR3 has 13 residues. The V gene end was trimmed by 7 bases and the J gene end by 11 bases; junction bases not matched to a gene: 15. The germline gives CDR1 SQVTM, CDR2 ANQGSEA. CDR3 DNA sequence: TGCAGCGCCGAGGGGCAGGGGGCCAATGAGCAGTACTTC. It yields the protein CSAEGQGANEQYF.

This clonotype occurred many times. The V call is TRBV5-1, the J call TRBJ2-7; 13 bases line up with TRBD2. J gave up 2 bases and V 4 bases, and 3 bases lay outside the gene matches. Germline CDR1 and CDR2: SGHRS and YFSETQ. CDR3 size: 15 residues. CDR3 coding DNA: TGCGCCAGCAGCCTAGGGACTAGCGGGGCCTACGAGCAGTACTTC. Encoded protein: CASSLGTSGAYEQYF.

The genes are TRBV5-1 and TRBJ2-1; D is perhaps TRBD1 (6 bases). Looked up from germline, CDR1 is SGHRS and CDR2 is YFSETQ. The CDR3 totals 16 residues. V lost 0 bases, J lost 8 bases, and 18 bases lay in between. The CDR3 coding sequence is TGCGCCAGCAGCTTGGACGGACAGCGGAGCCAGTATGAGCAGTTCTTC. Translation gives CASSLDGQRSQYEQFF.

The CDR3 spells CASSLSGVSVGTQYF. CDR3 bases: TGCGCCAGCAGCCTTAGCGGCGTATCGGTTGGGACCCAGTACTTC. This rearrangement joins TRBV5-1 to TRBJ2-5; possibly TRBD2 for D (6 bases). Deletions cut 4 bases from V and 7 bases from J, with 20 bases between. The CDR3 is 15 residues long. Germline assignment: CDR1 SGHRS and CDR2 YFSETQ.

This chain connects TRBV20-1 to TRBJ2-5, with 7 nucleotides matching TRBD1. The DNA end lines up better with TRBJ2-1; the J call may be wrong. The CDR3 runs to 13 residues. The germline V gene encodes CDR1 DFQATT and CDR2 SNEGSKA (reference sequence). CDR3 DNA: TGCAGCTCGGGACAGCCCCCCCAAGAGACCCAGTTCTTC. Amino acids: CSSGQPPQETQFF.

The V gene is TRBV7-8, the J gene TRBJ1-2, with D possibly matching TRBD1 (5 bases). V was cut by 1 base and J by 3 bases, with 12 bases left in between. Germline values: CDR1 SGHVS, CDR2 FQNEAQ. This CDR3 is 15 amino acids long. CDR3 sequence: CASSLVGVGDYGYTF. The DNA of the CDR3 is TGTGCCAGCAGCTTAGTAGGGGTAGGGGACTATGGCTACACCTTC.

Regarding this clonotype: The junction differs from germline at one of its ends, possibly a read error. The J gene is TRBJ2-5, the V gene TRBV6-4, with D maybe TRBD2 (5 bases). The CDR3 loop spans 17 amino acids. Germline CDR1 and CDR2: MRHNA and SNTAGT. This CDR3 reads CASSDSRYGLYQGTQYF. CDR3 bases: TGTGCCAGCAGTGACTCCCGGTATGGACTTTACCAAGGGACCCAGTACTTC.

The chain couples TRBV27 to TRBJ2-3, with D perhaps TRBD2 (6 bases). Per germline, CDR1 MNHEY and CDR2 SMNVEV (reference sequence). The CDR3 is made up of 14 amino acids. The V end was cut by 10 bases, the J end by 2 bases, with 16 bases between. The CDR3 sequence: CAIKGLPHTDTQYF. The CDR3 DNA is TGTGCCATCAAGGGACTTCCTCACACAGATACGCAGTATTTT.

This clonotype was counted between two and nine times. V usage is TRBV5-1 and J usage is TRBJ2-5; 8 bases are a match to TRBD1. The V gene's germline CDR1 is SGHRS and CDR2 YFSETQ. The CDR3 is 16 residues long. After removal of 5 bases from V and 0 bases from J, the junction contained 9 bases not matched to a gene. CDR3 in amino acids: CASSLTGTGNQETQYF. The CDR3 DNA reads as TGCGCCAGCAGTTTGACCGGGACAGGTAACCAAGAGACCCAGTACTTC. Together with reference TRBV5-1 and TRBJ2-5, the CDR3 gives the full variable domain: KAGVTQTPRYLIKTRGQQVTLSCSPISGHRSVSWYQQTPGQGLQFLFEYFSETQRNKGNFPGRFSGRQFSNSRSEMNVSTLELGDSALYLCASSLTGTGNQETQYFGPGTRLLVL.

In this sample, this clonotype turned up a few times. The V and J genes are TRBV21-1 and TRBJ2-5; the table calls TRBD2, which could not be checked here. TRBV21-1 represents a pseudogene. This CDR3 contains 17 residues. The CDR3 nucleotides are TGTGCCAGCAGCAAAGAGGCCCGACTAGTGTCCATGGGGACCCAGTACTTC. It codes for CASSKEARLVSMGTQYF.

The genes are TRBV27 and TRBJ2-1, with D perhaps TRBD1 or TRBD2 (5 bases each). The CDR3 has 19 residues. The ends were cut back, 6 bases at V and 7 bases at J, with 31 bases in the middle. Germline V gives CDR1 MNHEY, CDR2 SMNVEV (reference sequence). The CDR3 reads CASRHFSGWDGHMWNEQFF. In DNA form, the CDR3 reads TGTGCCAGCAGACATTTTTCCGGCTGGGACGGACATATGTGGAATGAGCAGTTCTTC.

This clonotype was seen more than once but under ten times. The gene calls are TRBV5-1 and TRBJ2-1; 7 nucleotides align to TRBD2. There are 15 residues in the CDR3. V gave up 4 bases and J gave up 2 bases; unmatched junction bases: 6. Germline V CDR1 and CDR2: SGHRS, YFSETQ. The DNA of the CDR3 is TGCGCCAGCAGCACGTCCGGGACTACCTACAATGAGCAGTTCTTC. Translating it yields CASSTSGTTYNEQFF.

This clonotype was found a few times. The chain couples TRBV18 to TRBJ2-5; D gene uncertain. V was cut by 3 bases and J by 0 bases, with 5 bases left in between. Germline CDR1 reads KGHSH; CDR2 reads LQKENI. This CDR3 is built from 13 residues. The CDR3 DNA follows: TGTGCCAGCTCACCGTTGAACCAAGAGACCCAGTACTTC. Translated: CASSPLNQETQYF.

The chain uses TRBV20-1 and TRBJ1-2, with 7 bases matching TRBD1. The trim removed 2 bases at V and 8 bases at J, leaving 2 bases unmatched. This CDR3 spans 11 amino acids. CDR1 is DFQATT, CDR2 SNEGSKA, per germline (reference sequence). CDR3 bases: TGCAGTGCTAGAAAACAGGGGGGCTACACCTTC. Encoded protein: CSARKQGGYTF.

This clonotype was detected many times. The CDR3 loop is CASSLAFTGQGSPPLHF. CDR3 nucleotide sequence: TGTGCCAGCAGCTTAGCGTTCACGGGACAGGGGAGTCCACCCCTCCACTTT. The chain joins TRBV7-8 to TRBJ1-6; TRBD1 aligns across 10 bases. CDR1 is SGHVS and CDR2 is FQNEAQ in the germline V gene. The J segment lost 11 bases and the V segment lost 0 bases, leaving 10 bases of the junction unmatched. The CDR3 extends over 17 amino acids.

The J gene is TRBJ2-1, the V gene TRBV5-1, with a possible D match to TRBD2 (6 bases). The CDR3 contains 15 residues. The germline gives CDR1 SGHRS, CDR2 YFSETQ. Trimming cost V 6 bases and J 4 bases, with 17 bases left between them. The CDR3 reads CASKSRGSSYNEQFF. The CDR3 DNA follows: TGCGCCAGCAAGAGCCGGGGGAGCTCATACAATGAGCAGTTCTTC.

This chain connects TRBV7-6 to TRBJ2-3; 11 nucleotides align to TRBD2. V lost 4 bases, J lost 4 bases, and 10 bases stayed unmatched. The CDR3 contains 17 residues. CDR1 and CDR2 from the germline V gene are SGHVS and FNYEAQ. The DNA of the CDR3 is TGTGCCAGCAGCTGGCCTGTTAGCGGGGGGGCTGCAGATACGCAGTATTTT. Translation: CASSWPVSGGAADTQYF.

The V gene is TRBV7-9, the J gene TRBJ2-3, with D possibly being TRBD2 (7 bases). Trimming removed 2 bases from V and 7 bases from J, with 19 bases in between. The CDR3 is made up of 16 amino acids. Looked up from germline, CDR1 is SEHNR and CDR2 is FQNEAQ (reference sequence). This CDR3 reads CASSLSGGGPDYTQYF. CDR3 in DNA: TGTGCCAGCAGCTTAAGTGGCGGGGGCCCGGATTATACGCAGTATTTT.

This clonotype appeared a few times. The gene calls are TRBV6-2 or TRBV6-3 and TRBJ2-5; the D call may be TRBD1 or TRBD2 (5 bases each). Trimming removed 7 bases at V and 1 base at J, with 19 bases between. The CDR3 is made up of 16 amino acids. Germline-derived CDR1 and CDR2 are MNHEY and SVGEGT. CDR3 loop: CASTTLRGSSQETQYF. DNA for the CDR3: TGTGCCAGCACCACCCTCCGGGGCTCCTCCCAAGAGACCCAGTACTTC.

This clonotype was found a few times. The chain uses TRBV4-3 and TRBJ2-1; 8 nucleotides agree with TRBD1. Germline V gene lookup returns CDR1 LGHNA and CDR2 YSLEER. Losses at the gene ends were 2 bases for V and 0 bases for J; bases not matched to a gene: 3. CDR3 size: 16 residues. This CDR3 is CASSQPGQVSYNEQFF. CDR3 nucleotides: TGCGCCAGCAGCCAACCGGGACAGGTCTCCTACAATGAGCAGTTCTTC.

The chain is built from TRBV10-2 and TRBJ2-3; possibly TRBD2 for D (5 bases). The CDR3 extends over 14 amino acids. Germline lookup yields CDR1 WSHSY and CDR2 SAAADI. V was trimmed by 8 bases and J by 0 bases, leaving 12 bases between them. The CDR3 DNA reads TGCGCCAGCGTTGTCGGGGTCAGCACAGATACGCAGTATTTT. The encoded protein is CASVVGVSTDTQYF.

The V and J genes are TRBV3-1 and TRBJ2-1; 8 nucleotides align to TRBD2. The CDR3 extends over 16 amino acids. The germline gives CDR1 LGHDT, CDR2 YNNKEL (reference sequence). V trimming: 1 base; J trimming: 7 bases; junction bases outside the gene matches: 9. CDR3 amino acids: CASSQGVQAGVNEQFF. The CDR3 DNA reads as TGTGCCAGCAGCCAAGGAGTGCAAGCGGGGGTAAATGAGCAGTTCTTC.

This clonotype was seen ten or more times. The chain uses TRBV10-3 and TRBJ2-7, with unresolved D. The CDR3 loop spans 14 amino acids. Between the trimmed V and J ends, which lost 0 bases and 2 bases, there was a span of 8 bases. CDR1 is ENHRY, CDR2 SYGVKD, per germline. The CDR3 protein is CAISESAATYEQYF. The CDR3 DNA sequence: TGTGCCATCAGTGAGTCGGCGGCTACCTACGAGCAGTACTTC.